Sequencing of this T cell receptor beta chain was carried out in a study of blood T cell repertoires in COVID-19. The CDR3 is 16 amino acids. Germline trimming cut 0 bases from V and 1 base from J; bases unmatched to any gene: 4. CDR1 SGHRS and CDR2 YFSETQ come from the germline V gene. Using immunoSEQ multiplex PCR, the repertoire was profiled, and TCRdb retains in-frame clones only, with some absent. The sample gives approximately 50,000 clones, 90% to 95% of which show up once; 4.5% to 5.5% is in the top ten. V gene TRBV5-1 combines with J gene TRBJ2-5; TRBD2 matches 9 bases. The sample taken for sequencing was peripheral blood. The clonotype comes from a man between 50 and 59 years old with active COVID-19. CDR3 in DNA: TGCGCCAGCAGCTTGGAGGCTAGCGGGATCCAAGAGACCCAGTACTTC. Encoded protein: CASSLEASGIQETQYF.